This T cell receptor (beta chain) originates from a study of blood T cell repertoires in COVID-19. As for the study in general: Spain, Italy and the United States supplied samples that represented acute and convalescent COVID-19. From T cells, B-cell-depleted T cells, or PBMCs came the material, which was cDNA or gDNA.

Authors' data handling: For nucleated cells, counts were estimated from reference gene primer amplification. The protocol was immunoSEQ multiplex PCR, while the TCRdb copy is restricted to in-frame clones and leaves out a portion. The V and J calls and clone size are taken from that table; D and trimming were inferred from the DNA. The sample has about 110,000 clones, around 81% seen once. Germline CDR1 is KGHSH and CDR2 is LQKENI. The CDR3 has 14 amino acids. Germline trimming cut 4 bases from V and 5 bases from J; bases unmatched to any gene: 5. The receptor comes from a woman between 65 and 79 years old with acute or convalescent COVID-19. Material: peripheral blood. This chain links TRBV18 with TRBJ1-5, with TRBD1 identical over 7 bases. The CDR3 coding sequence is TGTGCCAGCTCACTGACAGGGTCAGATCAGCCCCAGCATTTT. Translating it yields CASSLTGSDQPQHF.